Listed here are 18 T cell receptor beta chains from one sample, sequenced in a study of T cell repertoires in cytomegalovirus infection. One entry per CDR3 protein results from TCRdb running MiXCR on the reads. The sample carries about 900,000 distinct CDR3 sequences, under 40% recorded once. Their antigens are not known. Sample: cultured CD8+ T cells from PBMCs, taken from culture after CMV antigen stimulation. The source is a human donor in good health (CMV status not recorded). Some clones in this sample may be carry-over from other donors' samples.

As to this clonotype: This may stem from a read error, because a much larger clone lies one nucleotide away. This sequence joins TRBV7-4 and TRBJ2-5; possible D gene TRBD2, 6 bases. This CDR3 has 15 amino acids. V lost 3 bases to trimming and J lost 9 bases, with 20 bases between them. The germline V gene encodes CDR1 SGHVT and CDR2 SQSDAQ. CDR3: CASSFPVLVGEAQYF. The CDR3 nucleotides read TGTGCCAGCAGCTTCCCCGTACTGGTAGGGGAGGCCCAGTACTTC. The variable domain in full, with the rest retrieved from reference TRBV7-4 and TRBJ2-5, is GAGVSQSPRYKVAKRGRDVALRCDSISGHVTLYWYRQTLGQGSEVLTYSQSDAQRDKSGRPSGRFSAERPERSVSTLKIQRTEQGDSAVYLCASSFPVLVGEAQYFGPGTRLLVL.

Only a few counts were recorded for this clonotype. The gene calls are TRBV27 and TRBJ2-3, with 7 bases fitting TRBD2. There are 16 residues in the CDR3. The junction had 10 bases not matched to a gene; V was cut back by 5 bases and J by 2 bases. Germline loops: CDR1 MNHEY, CDR2 SMNVEV (reference sequence). DNA of the CDR3: TGTGCCAGCAGTCCCGAGGGAGGGGCGGACACAGATACGCAGTATTTT. This codes for CASSPEGGADTDTQYF.

This clonotype was counted many times. The chain links TRBV7-6 to TRBJ2-1; 7 bases align to TRBD1. Germline-derived CDR1 and CDR2 are SGHVS and FNYEAQ. The CDR3 covers 16 residues. The trim removed 4 bases at V and 4 bases at J, leaving 10 bases unmatched. The CDR3 here is CASSSGIRDSYNEQFF. The DNA of the CDR3 is TGTGCCAGCAGCTCGGGAATCCGGGACAGTTACAATGAGCAGTTCTTC.

This clonotype came up once. The CDR3 carries no conserved terminal phenylalanine or tryptophan, so it likely arises from a read error. The gene calls are TRBV11-2 and TRBJ2-5; D uncertain. V lost 4 bases and J 3 bases, leaving 18 bases between the germline ends. From germline, CDR1 is SGHAT and CDR2 FQNNGV. The CDR3 totals 16 residues. The CDR3 DNA reads TGTGCCAGCAGCTCACAACTTTGGGGAACCGAAGAGACCCAGTACTCC. Encoded protein: CASSSQLWGTEETQYS.

This clonotype was detected only once. The rearrangement uses TRBV6-6 and TRBJ1-2; no reliable D call. CDR3 length equals 15 residues. Per the germline V gene, CDR1 is MNHNY and CDR2 is SVGAGI (reference sequence). The V end was cut by 2 bases, the J end by 2 bases, with 12 bases between. The CDR3 DNA sequence: TGTGCCAGCAGTTACCTCAGGACGGGGAACTATGGCTACACCTTC. Protein sequence: CASSYLRTGNYGYTF.

A few counts support this clonotype. This chain links TRBV7-6 with TRBJ1-4; 10 nucleotides line up with TRBD1. V gave up 5 bases and J gave up 10 bases; unmatched junction bases: 7. There are 14 residues in the CDR3. The V gene's germline CDR1 is SGHVS and CDR2 FNYEAQ. In DNA, the CDR3 is TGTGCCAGCAGCGACGGGACAGGGGCAGGAAAACTGTTTTTT. It specifies CASSDGTGAGKLFF. Looking up the rest from reference TRBV7-6 and TRBJ1-4 gives the full variable domain: GAGVSQSPRYKVTKRGQDVALRCDPISGHVSLYWYRQALGQGPEFLTYFNYEAQQDKSGLPNDRFSAERPEGSISTLTIQRTEQRDSAMYRCASSDGTGAGKLFFGSGTQLSVL.

This clonotype was picked up a small number of times. The chain combines TRBV7-9 with TRBJ2-3; no firm D call. This CDR3 comprises 12 residues. Trimming took 4 bases from V and 10 from J, leaving 12 bases between them. The germline V gene has CDR1 SEHNR and CDR2 FQNEAQ (reference sequence). In DNA, the CDR3 is TGTGCCAGCAGCTCCGGACCTCCGGCGCAGTATTTT. Translated, it gives CASSSGPPAQYF.

Many counts were recorded for this clonotype. The rearrangement joins TRBV7-8 to TRBJ1-5; D remains unclear. Germline V gene lookup returns CDR1 SGHVS and CDR2 FQNEAQ. Trimming pared 5 bases from V and 6 bases from J, leaving 23 bases between. The length of the CDR3 is 17 residues. The CDR3 region is CASSARMRSKDGQPQHF. CDR3 DNA: TGTGCCAGCAGCGCCCGTATGAGGTCAAAGGATGGTCAGCCCCAGCATTTT. Drawing the rest from reference TRBV7-8 and TRBJ1-5, the complete variable domain is GAGVSQSPRYKVAKRGQDVALRCDPISGHVSLFWYQQALGQGPEFLTYFQNEAQLDKSGLPSDRFFAERPEGSVSTLKIQRTQQEDSAVYLCASSARMRSKDGQPQHFGDGTRLSIL.

This clonotype has just a few counts. V and J are TRBV7-6 and TRBJ2-1, with 10 bases matching TRBD2. Germline CDR1 SGHVS, CDR2 FNYEAQ. This CDR3 is 16 amino acids long. Trimming removed 5 bases from V and 9 bases from J; junction bases left unmatched: 13. CDR3 coding DNA: TGTGCCAGCAGCCCCCGACTAGCGGGTCCGGCGAGTGAGCAGTTCTTC. Translating it yields CASSPRLAGPASEQFF. Based on the CDR3 plus reference TRBV7-6 and TRBJ2-1, the full variable domain is GAGVSQSPRYKVTKRGQDVALRCDPISGHVSLYWYRQALGQGPEFLTYFNYEAQQDKSGLPNDRFSAERPEGSISTLTIQRTEQRDSAMYRCASSPRLAGPASEQFFGPGTRLTVL.

The table lists this clonotype with many counts. The rearrangement uses TRBV12-3 or TRBV12-4 and TRBJ2-5; weak D call: TRBD1 (5 bases). Trimming cost V 5 bases and J 4 bases, with 17 bases left between them. This CDR3 has 15 residues. CDR3 DNA sequence: TGTGCCAGCAGTGCGCCGGTGGGGCGCGGAGAGACCCAGTACTTC. This codes for CASSAPVGRGETQYF.

This rearrangement joins TRBV28 to TRBJ1-6, with D possibly matching TRBD1 (6 bases). Trimming pared 6 bases from V and 7 bases from J, leaving 13 bases between. Germline assignment: CDR1 MDHEN and CDR2 SYDVKM. This CDR3 has 14 residues. CDR3 amino acids: CASRLTGRNSPLHF. The CDR3 DNA follows: TGTGCCAGCAGATTGACAGGAAGGAATTCACCCCTCCACTTT.

This clonotype was seen at least ten times. This chain's CDR3 is CASSYSEGFRRMNTEAFF. In nucleotides, the CDR3 is TGTGCCAGCAGTTACTCGGAGGGATTTAGGAGAATGAACACTGAAGCTTTCTTT. This rearrangement joins TRBV6-5 to TRBJ1-1; D unresolved. Germline CDR1 MNHEY, CDR2 SVGAGI. V was shortened by 0 bases and J by 0 bases, with 17 bases between the two germline ends. The CDR3 length is 18 residues.

This clonotype was recorded at least ten times. The chain recombines TRBV7-2 with TRBJ2-1; 10 positions agree with TRBD2. Germline values: CDR1 SGHTA, CDR2 FQGNSA. The ends lost 2 bases at V and 5 bases at J; junction bases unmatched: 15. The CDR3 totals 19 residues. CDR3 protein: CASSLSRQFSGGPDNEQFF. Written as DNA, the CDR3 is TGTGCCAGCAGCTTATCCCGCCAGTTTAGCGGGGGGCCTGACAATGAGCAGTTCTTC.

This clonotype was observed a handful of times. V gene TRBV5-6 combines with J gene TRBJ1-1; 9 bases agree with TRBD1. Trimming at V came to 1 base and at J to 11 bases, leaving 15 bases not matched to a gene. CDR3 length equals 16 residues. From germline, CDR1 is SGHDT and CDR2 YYEEEE. CDR3 sequence reads: CASSLPWTGEGVLAFF. The DNA of the CDR3 is TGTGCCAGCAGCTTGCCATGGACAGGGGAGGGTGTTTTGGCTTTCTTT.

This clonotype was seen a handful of times. One end of the junction does not line up with germline, which may come from a read error. The chain employs TRBV5-1 and TRBJ1-2; the D is unclear. This CDR3 is 13 amino acids long. The germline CDR1 and CDR2 sequences are SGHRS and YFSETQ. The CDR3 region has the DNA TGCGCCAGCAGCTTGGGCTCTGGGCCCGGAGTCATCTTC. Protein product: CASSLGSGPGVIF.

The chain recombines TRBV11-1 with TRBJ1-1; 12 bases agree with TRBD1. V trimming: 4 bases; J trimming: 2 bases; junction bases outside the gene matches: 2. CDR1 and CDR2 (germline): SGHAT, FQDESV (reference sequence). This CDR3 region has 15 residues. The CDR3 nucleotides are TGTGCCAGCAGCTCGGGACAGGGGGCAAACACTGAAGCTTTCTTT. Translated: CASSSGQGANTEAFF.

The chain has TRBV6-2 or TRBV6-3 and TRBJ1-1, with D perhaps matching TRBD1 (5 bases). Germline CDR1 MNHEY, CDR2 SVGEGT. The CDR3 has 19 amino acids. Trimming stripped 6 bases from V and 0 bases from J, with 26 bases between. The CDR3 DNA sequence: TGTGCCAGCAGCTATTACCGGGGCTTACTAAGGGCGCTGAACACTGAAGCTTTCTTT. Encoded protein: CASSYYRGLLRALNTEAFF.

This clonotype has ten or more counts. The chain uses TRBV7-2 and TRBJ1-6; D is unresolved. This CDR3 region has 14 residues. Germline CDR1 SGHTA, CDR2 FQGNSA. V gave up 5 bases and J gave up 9 bases, with 14 bases separating them. Here the CDR3 reads CASSPIPGSSPLHF. DNA for the CDR3: TGTGCCAGCAGCCCAATCCCCGGGAGTTCACCCCTCCACTTT.